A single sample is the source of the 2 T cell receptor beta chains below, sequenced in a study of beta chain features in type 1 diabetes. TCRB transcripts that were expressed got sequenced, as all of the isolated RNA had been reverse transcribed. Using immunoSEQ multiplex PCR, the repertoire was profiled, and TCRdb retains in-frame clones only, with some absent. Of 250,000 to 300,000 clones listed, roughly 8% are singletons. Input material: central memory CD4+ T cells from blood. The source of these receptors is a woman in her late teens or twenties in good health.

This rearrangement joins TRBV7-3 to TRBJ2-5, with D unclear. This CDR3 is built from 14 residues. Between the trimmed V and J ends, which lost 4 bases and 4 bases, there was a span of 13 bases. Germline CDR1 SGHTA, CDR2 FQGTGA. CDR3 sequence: CASSSGAWGETQYF. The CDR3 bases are TGTGCCAGCAGCTCAGGCGCCTGGGGAGAGACCCAGTACTTC.

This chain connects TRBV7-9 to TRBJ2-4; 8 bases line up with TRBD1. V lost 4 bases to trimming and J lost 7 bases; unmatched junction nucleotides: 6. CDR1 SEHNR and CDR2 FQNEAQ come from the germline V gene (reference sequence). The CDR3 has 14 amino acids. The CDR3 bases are TGTGCCAGCAGCTCCGGACAGGGAGCGAACATTCAGTACTTC. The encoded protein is CASSSGQGANIQYF.